The rows below give T cell receptor beta chains drawn from one sample of a study of cytomegalovirus exposure and HLA in healthy donors. Sequencing used immunoSEQ multiplex PCR; TCRdb keeps in-frame clones, though not all of them. Of roughly 180,000 clones listed, less than 90% were seen once; the top ten hold 0.2% to 0.3%. Input material: PBMCs. The receptors were sampled from a boy between 10 and 17 years old in good health and CMV-seronegative. Both conserved end residues are part of each CDR3. D genes are given only for firm matches. Not all rows give a size; the values are once, few, many and, for expanded clones, a class.

v_call: TRBV6-6; d_call: TRBD2; j_call: TRBJ2-2; clone_size: few; cdr3_aa: CASNPGGGGELFF; cdr3_nt: TGTGCCAGCAATCCGGGGGGGGGCGGGGAGCTGTTTTTT
v_call: TRBV11-3; d_call: .; j_call: TRBJ1-6; clone_size: .; cdr3_aa: CASSLDPGAPLHF; cdr3_nt: TGTGCCAGCAGCTTAGATCCCGGGGCACCCCTCCACTTT
v_call: TRBV7-2; d_call: .; j_call: TRBJ1-6; clone_size: .; cdr3_aa: CASSLYASSYNSPLHF; cdr3_nt: TGTGCCAGCAGCCTTTATGCGAGCTCCTATAATTCACCCCTCCACTTT
v_call: TRBV2; d_call: TRBD1; j_call: TRBJ1-2; clone_size: .; cdr3_aa: CASSPGGQGYGYTF; cdr3_nt: TGTGCCAGCAGCCCAGGGGGACAGGGCTACGGCTACACCTTC
v_call: TRBV10-2; d_call: TRBD2; j_call: TRBJ2-5; clone_size: few; cdr3_aa: CASSDRGGGETQYF; cdr3_nt: TGCGCCAGCAGTGATCGGGGGGGTGGAGAGACCCAGTACTTC
v_call: TRBV5-1; d_call: .; j_call: TRBJ1-2; clone_size: .; cdr3_aa: CASSSGHPSYGYTF; cdr3_nt: TGCGCCAGCAGCTCCGGACACCCATCCTATGGCTACACCTTC
v_call: TRBV30; d_call: .; j_call: TRBJ1-1; clone_size: .; cdr3_aa: CAWSVRQGTRAFF; cdr3_nt: TGTGCCTGGAGTGTACGTCAGGGTACGAGAGCTTTCTTT
v_call: TRBV5-1; d_call: .; j_call: TRBJ1-6; clone_size: .; cdr3_aa: CASAPSYNSPLHF; cdr3_nt: TGCGCCAGCGCGCCCTCCTATAATTCACCCCTCCACTTT
v_call: TRBV6-5; d_call: .; j_call: TRBJ1-1; clone_size: .; cdr3_aa: CASRVTEIYTEAFF; cdr3_nt: TGTGCCAGCAGGGTGACAGAAATTTACACTGAAGCTTTCTTT
v_call: TRBV4-1; d_call: .; j_call: TRBJ1-2; clone_size: .; cdr3_aa: CASSQGVDGYTF; cdr3_nt: TGCGCCAGCAGCCAAGGCGTAGATGGCTACACCTTC
v_call: TRBV4-2; d_call: TRBD2; j_call: TRBJ2-5; clone_size: .; cdr3_aa: CASTLAGGYQETQYF; cdr3_nt: TGTGCCAGCACCCTAGCGGGAGGGTACCAAGAGACCCAGTACTTC
v_call: TRBV2; d_call: .; j_call: TRBJ1-2; clone_size: .; cdr3_aa: CASSVSQGNYGYTF; cdr3_nt: TGTGCCAGCAGTGTGAGCCAGGGAAACTATGGCTACACCTTC
v_call: TRBV5-4; d_call: .; j_call: TRBJ2-5; clone_size: once; cdr3_aa: CASSSGQLGTQYF; cdr3_nt: TGTGCCAGCAGCTCAGGGCAGCTGGGGACCCAGTACTTC